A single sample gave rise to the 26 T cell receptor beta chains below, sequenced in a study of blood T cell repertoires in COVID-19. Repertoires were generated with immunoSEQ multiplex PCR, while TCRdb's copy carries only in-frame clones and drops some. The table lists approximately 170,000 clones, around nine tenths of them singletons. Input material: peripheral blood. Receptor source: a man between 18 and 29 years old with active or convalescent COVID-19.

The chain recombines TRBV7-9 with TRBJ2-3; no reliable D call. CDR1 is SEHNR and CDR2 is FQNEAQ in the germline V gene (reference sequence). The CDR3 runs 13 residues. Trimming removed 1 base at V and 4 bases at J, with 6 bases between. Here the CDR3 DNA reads TGTGCCAGCAGCTTAGATGGAGCAGATACGCAGTATTTT. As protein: CASSLDGADTQYF.

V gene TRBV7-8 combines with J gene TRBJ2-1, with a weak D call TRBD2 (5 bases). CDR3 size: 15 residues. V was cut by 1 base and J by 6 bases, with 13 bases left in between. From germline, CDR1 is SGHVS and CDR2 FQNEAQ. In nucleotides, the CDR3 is TGTGCCAGCAGCTTAGTTTTCGGGATCCTCAATGAGCAGTTCTTC. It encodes CASSLVFGILNEQFF. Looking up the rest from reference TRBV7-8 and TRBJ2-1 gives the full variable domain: GAGVSQSPRYKVAKRGQDVALRCDPISGHVSLFWYQQALGQGPEFLTYFQNEAQLDKSGLPSDRFFAERPEGSVSTLKIQRTQQEDSAVYLCASSLVFGILNEQFFGPGTRLTVL.

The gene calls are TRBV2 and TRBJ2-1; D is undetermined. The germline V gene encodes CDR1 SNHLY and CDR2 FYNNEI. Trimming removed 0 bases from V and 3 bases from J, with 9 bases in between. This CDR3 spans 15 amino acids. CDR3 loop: CASSEAHRVYNEQFF. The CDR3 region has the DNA TGTGCCAGCAGTGAAGCCCACCGAGTCTACAATGAGCAGTTCTTC.

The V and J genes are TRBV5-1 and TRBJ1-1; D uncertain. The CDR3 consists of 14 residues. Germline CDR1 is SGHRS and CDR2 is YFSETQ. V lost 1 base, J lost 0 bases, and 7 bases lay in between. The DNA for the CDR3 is TGCGCCAGCAGCTTGAGCTCGATGAACACTGAAGCTTTCTTT. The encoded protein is CASSLSSMNTEAFF. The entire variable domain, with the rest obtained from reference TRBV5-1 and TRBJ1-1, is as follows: KAGVTQTPRYLIKTRGQQVTLSCSPISGHRSVSWYQQTPGQGLQFLFEYFSETQRNKGNFPGRFSGRQFSNSRSEMNVSTLELGDSALYLCASSLSSMNTEAFFGQGTRLTVV.

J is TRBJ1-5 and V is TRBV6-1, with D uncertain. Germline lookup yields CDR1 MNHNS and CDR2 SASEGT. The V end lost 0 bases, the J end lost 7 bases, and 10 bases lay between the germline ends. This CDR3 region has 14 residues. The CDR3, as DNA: TGTGCCAGCAGTGAAGCCCAGGAGGGACAGCCCCAGCATTTT. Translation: CASSEAQEGQPQHF.

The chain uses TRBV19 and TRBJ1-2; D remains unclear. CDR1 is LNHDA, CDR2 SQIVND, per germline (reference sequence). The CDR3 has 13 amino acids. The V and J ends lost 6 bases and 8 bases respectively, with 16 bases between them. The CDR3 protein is CASRPIEAGGYTF. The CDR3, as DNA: TGTGCCAGTAGGCCCATCGAGGCGGGGGGCTACACCTTC.

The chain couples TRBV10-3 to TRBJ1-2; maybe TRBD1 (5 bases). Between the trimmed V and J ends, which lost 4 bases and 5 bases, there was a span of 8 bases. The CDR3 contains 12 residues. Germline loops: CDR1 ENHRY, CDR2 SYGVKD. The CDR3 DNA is TGTGCCATCAGTGGGGGCATTTATGGCTACACCTTC. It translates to CAISGGIYGYTF.

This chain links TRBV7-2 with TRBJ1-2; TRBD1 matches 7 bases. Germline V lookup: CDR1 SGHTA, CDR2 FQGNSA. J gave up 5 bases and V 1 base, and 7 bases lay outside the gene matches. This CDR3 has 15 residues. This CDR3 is CASSLGQGIGYGYTF. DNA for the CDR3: TGTGCCAGCAGCTTAGGACAGGGAATTGGGTATGGCTACACCTTC.

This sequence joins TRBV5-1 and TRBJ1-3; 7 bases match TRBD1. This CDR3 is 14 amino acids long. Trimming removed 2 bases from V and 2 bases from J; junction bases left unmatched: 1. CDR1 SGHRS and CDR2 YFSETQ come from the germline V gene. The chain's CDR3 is CASSFGTAGNTIYF. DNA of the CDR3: TGCGCCAGCAGCTTCGGGACAGCTGGAAACACCATATATTTT.

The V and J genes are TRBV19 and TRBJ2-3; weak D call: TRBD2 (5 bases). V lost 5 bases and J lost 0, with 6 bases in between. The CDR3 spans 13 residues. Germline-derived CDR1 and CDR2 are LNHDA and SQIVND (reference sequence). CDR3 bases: TGTGCCAGTAGTTCGGGGAGCACAGATACGCAGTATTTT. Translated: CASSSGSTDTQYF.

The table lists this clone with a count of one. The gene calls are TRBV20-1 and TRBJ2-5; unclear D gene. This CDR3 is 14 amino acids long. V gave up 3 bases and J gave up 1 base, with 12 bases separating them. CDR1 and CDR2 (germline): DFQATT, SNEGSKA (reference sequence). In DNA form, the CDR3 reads TGCAGTGCTAGTCCTCCGCTAGGCCAAGAGACCCAGTACTTC. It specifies CSASPPLGQETQYF.

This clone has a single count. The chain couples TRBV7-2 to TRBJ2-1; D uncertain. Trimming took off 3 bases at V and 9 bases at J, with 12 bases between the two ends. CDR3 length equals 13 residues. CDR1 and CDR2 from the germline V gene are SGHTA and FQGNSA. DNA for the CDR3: TGTGCCAGCAGCTTTAACCCCGCCGGTGAGCAGTTCTTC. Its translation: CASSFNPAGEQFF.

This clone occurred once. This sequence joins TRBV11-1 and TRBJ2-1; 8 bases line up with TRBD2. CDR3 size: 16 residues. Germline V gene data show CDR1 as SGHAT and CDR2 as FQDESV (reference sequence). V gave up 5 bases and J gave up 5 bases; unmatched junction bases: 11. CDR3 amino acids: CASSPPEAGVDNEQFF. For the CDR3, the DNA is TGTGCCAGCAGCCCCCCGGAAGCGGGAGTGGACAATGAGCAGTTCTTC.

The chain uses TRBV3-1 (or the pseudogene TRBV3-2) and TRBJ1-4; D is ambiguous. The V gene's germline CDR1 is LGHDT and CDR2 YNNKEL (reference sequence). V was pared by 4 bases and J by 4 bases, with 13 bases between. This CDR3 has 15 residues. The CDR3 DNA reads TGTGCCAGCAGCCCCAACTGGTCTAATAATGAAAAACTGTTTTTT. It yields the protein CASSPNWSNNEKLFF.

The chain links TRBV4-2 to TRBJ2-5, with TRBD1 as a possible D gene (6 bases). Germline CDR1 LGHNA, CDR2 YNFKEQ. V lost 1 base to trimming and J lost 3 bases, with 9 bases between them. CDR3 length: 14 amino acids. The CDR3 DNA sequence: TGTGCCAGCAGCCAAGTGACAGGTGAAGAGACCCAGTACTTC. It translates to CASSQVTGEETQYF.

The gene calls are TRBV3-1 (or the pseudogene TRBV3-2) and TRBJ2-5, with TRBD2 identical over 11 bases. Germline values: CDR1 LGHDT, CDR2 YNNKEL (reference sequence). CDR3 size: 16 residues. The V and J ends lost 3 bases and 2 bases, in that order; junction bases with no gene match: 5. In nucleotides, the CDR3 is TGTGCCAGCAGCCAGTCACTAGCGGGGGCGCAAGAGACCCAGTACTTC. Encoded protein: CASSQSLAGAQETQYF.

The CDR3 DNA sequence: TGTGCCAGCAGCTCGGACTGGGGTCCGAACAATGAGCAGTTCTTC. Protein product: CASSSDWGPNNEQFF. The chain couples TRBV11-2 to TRBJ2-1, with D tentatively TRBD2 (5 bases). The germline V gene has CDR1 SGHAT and CDR2 FQNNGV. CDR3 size: 15 residues. With 4 bases removed from V and 5 bases from J, the gap between germline ends came to 15 bases.

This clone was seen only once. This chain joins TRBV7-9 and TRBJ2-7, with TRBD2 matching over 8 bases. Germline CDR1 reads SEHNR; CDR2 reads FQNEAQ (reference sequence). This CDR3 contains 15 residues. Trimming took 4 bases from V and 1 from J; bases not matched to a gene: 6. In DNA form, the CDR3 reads TGTGCCAGCAGCTCCCTTAGCGGGGAGTCCTACGAGCAGTACGTC. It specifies CASSSLSGESYEQYV.

The CDR3 is CASSYLTGYEQYF. The DNA of the CDR3 is TGTGCCAGCAGTTACCTGACGGGTTACGAGCAGTACTTC. This sequence joins TRBV12-3 or TRBV12-4 and TRBJ2-7; D not resolved. V was pared by 4 bases and J by 4 bases, with 11 bases between. The CDR3 loop spans 13 amino acids.

CDR3 in amino acids: CASRTGLGQPQHF. Here the CDR3 DNA reads TGTGCCAGCAGGACAGGGTTAGGACAGCCCCAGCATTTT. This chain uses TRBV12-3 or TRBV12-4 with TRBJ1-5; 7 bases line up with TRBD1. The V and J ends lost 6 bases and 7 bases, in that order; junction bases with no gene match: 6. This CDR3 contains 13 residues.

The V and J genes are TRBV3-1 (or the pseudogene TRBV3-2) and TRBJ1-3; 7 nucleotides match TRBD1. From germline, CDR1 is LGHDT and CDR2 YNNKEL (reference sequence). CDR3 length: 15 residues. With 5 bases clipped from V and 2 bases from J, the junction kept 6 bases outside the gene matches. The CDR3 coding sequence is TGTGCCAGCAGCTACAGGGGTAGTGCTGGAAACACCATATATTTT. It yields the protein CASSYRGSAGNTIYF.

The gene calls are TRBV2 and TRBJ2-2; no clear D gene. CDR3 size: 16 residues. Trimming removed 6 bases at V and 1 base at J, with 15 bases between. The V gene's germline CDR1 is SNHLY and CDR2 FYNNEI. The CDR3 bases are TGTGCCAGCAGACCGCCAGATCGTCGGAACACCGGGGAGCTGTTTTTT. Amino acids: CASRPPDRRNTGELFF.

CDR3 nucleotides: TGTGCCAGCAGCGATAGAGGACAGGGTAGTGATTCACCCCTCCACTTT. Translation: CASSDRGQGSDSPLHF. This chain connects TRBV13 to TRBJ1-6, with 8 nucleotides matching TRBD1. The V gene end was trimmed by 5 bases and the J gene end by 8 bases; junction bases not matched to a gene: 11. CDR3 length: 16 amino acids. Germline loops: CDR1 PRHDT, CDR2 FYEKMQ (reference sequence).

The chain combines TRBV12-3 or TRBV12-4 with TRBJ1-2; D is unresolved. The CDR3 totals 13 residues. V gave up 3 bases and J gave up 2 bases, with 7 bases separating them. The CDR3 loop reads CASSFVTNYGYTF. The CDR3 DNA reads TGTGCCAGCAGTTTCGTTACAAACTATGGCTACACCTTC.

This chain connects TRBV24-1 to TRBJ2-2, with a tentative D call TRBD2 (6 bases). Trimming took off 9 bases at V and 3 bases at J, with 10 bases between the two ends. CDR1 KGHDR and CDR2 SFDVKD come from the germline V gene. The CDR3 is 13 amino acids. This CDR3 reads CATAWGDTGELFF. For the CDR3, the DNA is TGTGCCACCGCGTGGGGGGACACCGGGGAGCTGTTTTTT.

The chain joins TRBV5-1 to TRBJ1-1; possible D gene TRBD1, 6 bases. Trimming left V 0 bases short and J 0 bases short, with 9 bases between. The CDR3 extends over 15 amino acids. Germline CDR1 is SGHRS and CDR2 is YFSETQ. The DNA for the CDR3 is TGCGCCAGCAGCTTGGGGGGGCAACTGAACACTGAAGCTTTCTTT. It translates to CASSLGGQLNTEAFF.